The T cell receptor (beta chain) described here comes from a study of chemoradiotherapy in HPV16-positive cancers. Study overall: Candidate HPV-specific T-cell clones and common TCR motifs came from functional assays in a couple of HPV16-positive patients. Study-level points and caveats: Non-HPV-specific T cells did not expand in tumors during treatment, whereas candidate HPV-specific clones and E7-related motifs did. Functional assays defining HPV-specific T cells used only a couple of HPV16-positive patients.

Repeated repertoire sampling spanned the course of chemoradiotherapy. Measured with immunoSEQ multiplex PCR; TCRdb has only the in-frame clones, and not every one. The sample has 8,100 or so clones, less than 85% seen once; the top ten hold less than 25%. For this clone: The antigen is unknown.

Trimming removed 6 bases from V and 6 bases from J, with 18 bases in between. This CDR3 spans 15 amino acids. From germline, CDR1 is MDHEN and CDR2 SYDVKM. The sample was acquired from a patient who underwent chemoradiotherapy. The V call is TRBV28, the J call TRBJ2-1; possible D gene TRBD2, 5 bases. This clonotype was sampled from a human donor with HPV-associated anogenital cancer. CDR3 amino acids: CASRLPVPAGNEQFF. CDR3 in DNA: TGTGCCAGCAGACTTCCGGTCCCCGCGGGCAATGAGCAGTTCTTC.